These 2 T cell receptor beta chains were all obtained from the same sample, sequenced in a study of blood T cell repertoires in COVID-19. Profiled with immunoSEQ multiplex PCR; TCRdb holds only in-frame clones, not every one. The table has some 300,000 clones, 85% to 90% seen once. The material sequenced was PBMCs or T cells enriched from blood (not recorded which). These receptors came from a woman in her 30s who had recovered from COVID-19.

The gene calls are TRBV24-1 and TRBJ2-2, with 7 bases fitting TRBD1. V gave up 3 bases and J gave up 0 bases; unmatched junction bases: 6. CDR1 KGHDR and CDR2 SFDVKD come from the germline V gene. The CDR3 is 17 residues long. CDR3: CATSDARTGANTGELFF. CDR3 nucleotides: TGTGCCACCAGTGATGCTAGGACAGGCGCGAACACCGGGGAGCTGTTTTTT.

The chain combines TRBV2 with TRBJ1-2, with D possibly being TRBD1 (5 bases). The V end lost 4 bases, the J end lost 5 bases, and 14 bases lay between the germline ends. The CDR3 is 14 residues long. Germline V gene sequence: CDR1 SNHLY, CDR2 FYNNEI. The CDR3 loop is CASSGSRQIYGYTF. CDR3 bases: TGTGCCAGCAGTGGATCGCGACAGATATATGGCTACACCTTC.